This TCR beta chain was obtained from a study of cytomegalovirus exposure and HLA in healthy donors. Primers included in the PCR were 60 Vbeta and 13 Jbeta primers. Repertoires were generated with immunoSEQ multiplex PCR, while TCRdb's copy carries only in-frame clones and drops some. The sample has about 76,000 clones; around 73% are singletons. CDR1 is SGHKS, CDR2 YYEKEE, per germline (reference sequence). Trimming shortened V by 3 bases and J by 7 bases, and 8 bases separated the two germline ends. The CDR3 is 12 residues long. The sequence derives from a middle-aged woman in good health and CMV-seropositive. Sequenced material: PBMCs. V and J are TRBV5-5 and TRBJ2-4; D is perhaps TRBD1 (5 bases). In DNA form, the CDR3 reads TGTGCCAGCAGCTCTAGACAGAACATTCAGTACTTC. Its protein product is CASSSRQNIQYF.